The entry below describes one TCR beta chain. Germline assignment: CDR1 MNHNS and CDR2 SASEGT. The CDR3 length is 17 residues. The junction had 11 bases not matched to a gene; V was cut back by 3 bases and J by 4 bases. This specimen belongs to a study of blood T cell repertoires in COVID-19. Study-level background: The United States, Italy and Spain supplied acute and convalescent COVID-19 samples.

Using immunoSEQ multiplex PCR, the repertoire was profiled, and TCRdb retains in-frame clones only, with some absent. The sample lists about 40,000 clones, about 88% occurring once. Specimen: peripheral blood. This sequence originates from a human donor in a cohort sampled during active COVID-19. This rearrangement joins TRBV6-1 to TRBJ2-3, with 9 bases matching TRBD1. The CDR3 DNA sequence: TGTGCCAGCAGTGACCGGGGACAGGGCAGGGGCGCAGATACGCAGTATTTT. It specifies CASSDRGQGRGADTQYF.